The entry that follows covers one TCR beta chain sequence. The antigen is undetermined. Profiled with immunoSEQ multiplex PCR; TCRdb holds only in-frame clones, not every one. The sample contains 2,500,000 or so clones, approximately 92% of which appear only once. The sample is drawn from a study of shared clonotypes between healthy human individuals. Across the study: The plates for each donor numbered three CD4 naive, three CD4 memory, two CD8 naive and one CD8 memory.

Donors were healthy HIV-negative adults without recent acute infections or vaccinations. Study-wide points: Investigators expected sequencing depth to affect clonotype sharing among donors.

The V gene's germline CDR1 is SGHRS and CDR2 YFSETQ. Trimming removed 0 bases at V and 8 bases at J, with 9 bases between. CDR3 length: 13 amino acids. The rearrangement uses TRBV5-1 and TRBJ2-1, with D unclear. Specimen: naive CD4+ T cells sorted from blood. Documented subset: CD45RA+ positively selected. This sequence originates from a young man in good health. CDR3: CASSLVVYDEQFF. CDR3 DNA: TGCGCCAGCAGCTTGGTGGTATACGATGAGCAGTTCTTC.